These T cell receptor beta chains were read from a single sample in a study of response to subunit inactivated influenza vaccine. TCRdb passed the RT-PCR reads through MiXCR, listing each CDR3 protein once. Of about 570,000 distinct CDR3 sequences detected, over 9% appear once; the ten largest clones hold 11%. These data also formed part of another study, on T cells expressing NK-cell markers.

This specimen consisted of PBMCs from blood, obtained on the day of vaccination. The receptors here all came from a man aged 45 to 65 who received an inactivated influenza vaccine. The CDR3 runs from the conserved cysteine through the conserved F or W. A D gene is named only where the DNA matches it firmly. Size values are once, few and many counts, or a class for expanded clones, and some rows have none.

v_call	clone_size	d_call	j_call	cdr3_aa	cdr3_nt
TRBV6-5	-	-	TRBJ2-7	CASSYRWSYEQYF	TGTGCCAGCAGTTACAGGTGGTCCTACGAGCAGTACTTC
TRBV7-9	-	-	TRBJ2-1	CASSPRSLAPYNEQFF	TGTGCCAGCAGCCCCAGAAGCCTAGCGCCCTACAATGAGCAGTTCTTC
TRBV7-8	few	TRBD1	TRBJ1-1	CASRHGTGNTEAFF	TGTGCCAGCAGGCACGGGACAGGGAACACTGAAGCTTTCTTT
TRBV20-1	few	-	TRBJ2-2	CSAVYIGTGELFF	TGCAGTGCTGTTTACATCGGGACCGGGGAGCTGTTTTTT
TRBV4-3	-	TRBD2	TRBJ2-3	CASSQTTSGPTDTQYF	TGCGCCAGCAGCCAGACCACTAGCGGGCCCACAGATACGCAGTATTTT
TRBV5-1	few	TRBD2	TRBJ2-6	CASSSPGLAGETSSGANVLTF	TGCGCCAGCAGCTCACCGGGACTAGCGGGGGAGACCTCCTCTGGGGCCAACGTCCTGACTTTC
TRBV20-1	-	-	TRBJ2-1	CSARGSDASSYNEQFF	TGCAGTGCTAGAGGTTCGGACGCGAGCTCCTACAATGAGCAGTTCTTC
TRBV3-1	many	TRBD1	TRBJ2-1	CASSPGGHLDYNEQFF	TGTGCCAGCAGCCCAGGGGGACACCTTGATTACAATGAGCAGTTCTTC
TRBV14	few	-	TRBJ1-1	CASSPFSYGGEAFF	TGTGCCAGCAGCCCCTTTTCTTATGGGGGTGAAGCTTTCTTT
TRBV7-2	-	TRBD1	TRBJ1-2	CASSRETGVHTF	TGTGCCAGCAGCCGTGAGACAGGGGTTCACACCTTC
TRBV5-1	few	-	TRBJ2-7	CASSGVVAYEQYF	TGCGCCAGCAGCGGGGTAGTCGCCTACGAGCAGTACTTC
TRBV30	-	-	TRBJ2-7	CAWNQRGSYEQYF	TGTGCCTGGAACCAAAGGGGGTCCTACGAGCAGTACTTC
TRBV5-1	many	TRBD1	TRBJ2-2	CASGQENTGELFF	TGCGCCAGCGGACAGGAGAACACCGGGGAGCTGTTTTTT
TRBV6-5	-	TRBD2	TRBJ2-7	CASSYSRTSGSSYEQYF	TGTGCCAGCAGTTACTCCAGGACTAGCGGGAGCTCCTACGAGCAGTACTTC
TRBV4-1	-	-	TRBJ2-5	CASSQGRTVQETQYF	TGCGCCAGCAGCCAAGGGAGGACAGTACAAGAGACCCAGTACTTC
TRBV20-1	-	TRBD1	TRBJ1-2	CSARSRTGGTLGYTF	TGCAGTGCTAGATCTAGGACAGGGGGCACCCTTGGCTACACCTTC
TRBV6-5	few	TRBD1	TRBJ1-3	CASSYSGTGGSGNTIYF	TGTGCCAGCAGTTACTCAGGGACAGGGGGCTCTGGAAACACCATATATTTT
TRBV4-2	few	-	TRBJ2-7	CASSKGPNSYEQYF	TGTGCCAGCAGCAAGGGACCGAACTCCTACGAGCAGTACTTC
TRBV7-2	-	-	TRBJ2-7	CASSADGANRVYEQYF	TGTGCCAGCAGCGCAGACGGTGCCAATCGGGTCTACGAGCAGTACTTC
TRBV5-6	few	TRBD1	TRBJ2-3	CASSFPGQGSPDTQYF	TGTGCCAGCAGCTTTCCGGGACAGGGAAGTCCAGATACGCAGTATTTT
TRBV9	-	TRBD1	TRBJ1-2	CASSTRTGASNYGYTF	TGTGCCAGCAGCACCCGGACAGGGGCCAGTAACTATGGCTACACCTTC
TRBV5-1	-	-	TRBJ2-5	CASSLTGLATQYF	TGCGCCAGCAGCTTGACAGGGTTAGCGACCCAGTACTTC
TRBV20-1	many	TRBD2	TRBJ2-7	CSAQGLAAYEQYF	TGCAGTGCGCAAGGACTAGCGGCATACGAGCAGTACTTC
TRBV28	few	TRBD1	TRBJ2-7	CASSLDRDRISYEQYF	TGTGCCAGCAGTTTAGACCGGGACAGGATCTCCTACGAGCAGTACTTC
TRBV5-1	many	-	TRBJ2-5	CASSSQQETQYF	TGCGCCAGCAGCAGCCAGCAAGAGACCCAGTACTTC
TRBV25-1	-	TRBD1	TRBJ1-2	CASSESPGTACTF	TGTGCCAGCAGTGAATCACCGGGGACAGCCTGCACCTTC
TRBV7-9	-	TRBD2	TRBJ2-3	CASSSEGLAGADTQYF	TGTGCCAGCAGCTCCGAGGGACTAGCGGGAGCAGATACGCAGTATTTT